This T cell receptor beta chain originates from a study of coeliac disease. Study-level results: Active celiac intraepithelial and lamina propria samples had lower TRB and TRG clonality than control samples.

Profiling relied on immunoSEQ multiplex PCR, and the TCRdb table lists in-frame clones only, not all of them. The data hold thousands of clones, with about 70% observed a single time. Only a few counts were recorded for this clone. Its antigen is not known. The CDR3 loop spans 15 amino acids. V was trimmed by 7 bases and J by 8 bases, leaving 23 bases between them. Germline CDR1 SNHLY, CDR2 FYNNEI. The sequencing sample was made of lymphocytes from the gut lamina propria. This clonotype originated in a man aged 18-30 years with celiac disease on a gluten-free diet. The chain employs TRBV2 and TRBJ1-2; the D gene is possibly TRBD1 (5 bases). This chain's CDR3 is CASTLHRGYRYGYTF. CDR3 in DNA: TGTGCCAGCACCTTACACCGGGGGTACAGGTACGGCTACACCTTC.